This TCR beta chain was profiled in a study of shared clonotypes between healthy human individuals. Measured with immunoSEQ multiplex PCR; TCRdb has only the in-frame clones, and not every one. This sample carries a few million clones, roughly 93% of them seen once, and the ten largest clones take about 0.37%. CDR3 length: 15 residues. Looked up from germline, CDR1 is ENHRY and CDR2 is SYGVKD. V gave up 4 bases and J gave up 5 bases; unmatched junction bases: 9. Points on this clone: Its antigen is as yet unknown.

General study findings and limits: Among a few donors, about 4.6% of naive CD4 clonotypes were found in common.

The specimen was naive CD4+ T cells from PBMCs. As for subset: CD45RA+ positively selected. This receptor was taken from a man younger than 35 in good health. Some clones in this sample may be carry-over from other donors' samples. The chain recombines TRBV10-3 with TRBJ1-1; 8 bases match TRBD1. This chain's CDR3 is CAISGQSTGETEAFF. CDR3 in DNA: TGTGCCATCAGTGGCCAATCGACAGGGGAAACTGAAGCTTTCTTT.